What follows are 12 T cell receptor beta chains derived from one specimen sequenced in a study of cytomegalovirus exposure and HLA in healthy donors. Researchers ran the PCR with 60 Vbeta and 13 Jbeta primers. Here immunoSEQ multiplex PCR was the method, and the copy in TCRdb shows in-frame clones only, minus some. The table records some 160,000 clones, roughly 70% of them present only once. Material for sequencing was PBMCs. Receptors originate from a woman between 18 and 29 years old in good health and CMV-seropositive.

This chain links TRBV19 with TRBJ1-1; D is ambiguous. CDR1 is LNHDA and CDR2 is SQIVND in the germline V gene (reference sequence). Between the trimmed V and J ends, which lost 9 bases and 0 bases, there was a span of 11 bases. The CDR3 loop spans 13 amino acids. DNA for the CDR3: TGTGCCAGCGAAACTACCATGAACACTGAAGCTTTCTTT. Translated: CASETTMNTEAFF.

CDR3 protein: CASSIRNYGYTF. DNA for the CDR3: TGTGCCAGCAGTATTCGTAACTATGGCTACACCTTC. V gene TRBV2 combines with J gene TRBJ1-2; D is ambiguous. Germline assignment: CDR1 SNHLY and CDR2 FYNNEI. The CDR3 extends over 12 amino acids. Deletions cut 5 bases from V and 1 base from J, with 5 bases between. Full variable domain (rest looked up from reference TRBV2 and TRBJ1-2): EPEVTQTPSHQVTQMGQEVILRCVPISNHLYFYWYRQILGQKVEFLVSFYNNEISEKSEIFDDQFSVERPDGSNFTLKIRSTKLEDSAMYFCASSIRNYGYTFGSGTRLTVV.

CDR3 residues: CASSLSRTNEKLFF. DNA for the CDR3: TGTGCCAGCAGTTTGTCCAGAACTAATGAAAAACTGTTTTTT. The chain couples TRBV6-5 to TRBJ1-4; D gene uncertain. The germline CDR1 and CDR2 sequences are MNHEY and SVGAGI. V lost 4 bases and J 1 base, leaving 7 bases between the germline ends. This CDR3 region has 14 residues.

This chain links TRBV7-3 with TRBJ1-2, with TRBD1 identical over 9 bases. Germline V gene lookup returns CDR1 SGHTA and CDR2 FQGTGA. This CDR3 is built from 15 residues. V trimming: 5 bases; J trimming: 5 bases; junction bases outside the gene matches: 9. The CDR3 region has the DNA TGTGCCAGCAGCCCAGGACCGGGACAGGGTTATGGCTACACCTTC. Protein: CASSPGPGQGYGYTF.

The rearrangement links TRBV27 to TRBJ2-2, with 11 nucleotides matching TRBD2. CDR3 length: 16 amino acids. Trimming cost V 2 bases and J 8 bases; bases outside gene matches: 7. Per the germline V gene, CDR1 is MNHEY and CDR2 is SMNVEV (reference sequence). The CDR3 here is CASSLIAGGLAGELFF. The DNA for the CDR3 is TGTGCCAGCAGTTTAATAGCGGGGGGGCTTGCGGGGGAGCTGTTTTTT.

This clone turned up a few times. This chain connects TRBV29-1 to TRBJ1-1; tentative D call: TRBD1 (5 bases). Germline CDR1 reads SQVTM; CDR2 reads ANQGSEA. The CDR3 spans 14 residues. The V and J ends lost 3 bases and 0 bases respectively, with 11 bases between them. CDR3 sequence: CSVDREGMNTEAFF. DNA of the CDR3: TGCAGCGTTGACAGGGAAGGCATGAACACTGAAGCTTTCTTT.

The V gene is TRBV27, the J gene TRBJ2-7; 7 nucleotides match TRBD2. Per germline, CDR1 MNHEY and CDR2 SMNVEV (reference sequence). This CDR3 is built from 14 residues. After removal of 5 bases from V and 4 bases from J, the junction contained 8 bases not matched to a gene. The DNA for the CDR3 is TGTGCCAGCAGTCAAGGGATGGGGGGGTACGAGCAGTACTTC. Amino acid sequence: CASSQGMGGYEQYF.

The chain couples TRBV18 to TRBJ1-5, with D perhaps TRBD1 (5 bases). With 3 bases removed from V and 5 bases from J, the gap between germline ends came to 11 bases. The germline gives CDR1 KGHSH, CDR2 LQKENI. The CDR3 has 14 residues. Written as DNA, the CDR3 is TGTGCCAGCTCACCGGCGACAGAAGATCAGCCCCAGCATTTT. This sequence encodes CASSPATEDQPQHF.

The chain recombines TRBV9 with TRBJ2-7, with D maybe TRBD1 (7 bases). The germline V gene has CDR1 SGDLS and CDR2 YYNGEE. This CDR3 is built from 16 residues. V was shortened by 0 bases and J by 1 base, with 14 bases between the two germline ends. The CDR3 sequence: CASSVDGGGWSYEQYF. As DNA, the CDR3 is TGTGCCAGCAGCGTAGACGGAGGGGGCTGGTCCTACGAGCAGTACTTC.

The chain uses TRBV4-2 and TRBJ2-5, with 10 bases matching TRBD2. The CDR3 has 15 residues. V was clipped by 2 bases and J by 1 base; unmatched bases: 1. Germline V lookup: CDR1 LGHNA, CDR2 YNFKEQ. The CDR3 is CASSQKRGGQETQYF. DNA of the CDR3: TGTGCCAGCAGCCAAAAGCGGGGGGGCCAAGAGACCCAGTACTTC.

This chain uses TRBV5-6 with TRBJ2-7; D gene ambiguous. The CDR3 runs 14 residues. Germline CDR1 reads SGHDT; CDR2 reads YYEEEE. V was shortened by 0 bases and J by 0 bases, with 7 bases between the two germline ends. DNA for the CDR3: TGTGCCAGCAGCTTGGTCTCGGGCTCCTACGAGCAGTACTTC. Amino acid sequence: CASSLVSGSYEQYF.

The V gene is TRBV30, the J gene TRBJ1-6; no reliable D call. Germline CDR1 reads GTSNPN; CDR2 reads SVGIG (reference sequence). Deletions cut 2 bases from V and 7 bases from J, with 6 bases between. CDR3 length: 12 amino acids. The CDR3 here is CAWSPQNSPLHF. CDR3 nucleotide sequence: TGTGCCTGGAGTCCTCAGAATTCACCCCTCCACTTT.